This T cell receptor (beta chain) stems from a study of response to subunit inactivated influenza vaccine (dated by TCRdb to 2016 to 2019). In terms of the full investigation: Deep quantitative T cell receptor repertoire profiling was used in the study to track responses to a trivalent subunit inactivated influenza vaccine. Paper-wide results and their limitations: It was suggested by the authors that each seasonal influenza vaccination may recruit only a limited number of new T cells.

The library was built by means of RT-PCR. The sequencer listed for this sample is Illumina HiSeq 2500. TCRdb trimmed public reads at Q25 via fastp, called clones via MiXCR and kept in-frame beta chains. Identical CDR3 proteins give one entry, which carries the most common genes and DNA. The sample yields around 570,000 distinct CDR3 sequences; around 11% were counted once. Of the sample, 11% is held by the ten largest clones. V was cut back by 0 bases and J by 1 base, leaving a gap of 12 bases between them. From its cysteine to its phenylalanine, the CDR3 spans 16 amino acids. Only the CDR3 region is kept as DNA, spanning 48 bases read in frame from base 1. CDR1 and CDR2, per the germline V gene, are SGHRS and YFSETQ. This clonotype has a handful of counts. Which antigen it targets is not known. No much larger clone is present one base from it, and per-base qualities are unavailable. These same records also appear under a second study, on T cells expressing NK-cell markers. The second study's authors report: 5'RACE template switching, by which a universal primer site and unique molecular identifiers were added, was used to make TCR beta cDNA libraries. In sorted CD3+CD56+NKG2C+, CD3+CD56+NKG2C- and CD3+CD56-NKG2C+ T-cell subsets from eight or nine donors, TCR beta-chain repertoires were profiled. Of the eight sequenced donors, seven were found to be HCMV-seropositive and one was found to be HCMV-seronegative. To restrict sorting to alphabetaTCR-expressing T cells, an anti-gammadeltaTCR antibody was added in several experiments. In over 5 donors, the dominant CD3+CD56+NKG2C+ clonotypes were among the top 10 CD8+ clonotypes and accounted for about 1.0-8% of CD8+ T cells. Those dominant clonotypes were again the most abundant among CD3+CD56-NKG2C+ cells in several donors, at roughly 25-65%. It remained unclear whether the expanded NKG2C-expressing T cell clones were specific for HCMV antigens. All eight donors whose samples were sequenced were randomly selected healthy volunteers, three of them men and five women. HCMV-specific IgG was detected in serum with a commercial ELISA kit to determine HCMV serostatus. Ficoll density gradient centrifugation was used to isolate peripheral blood mononuclear cells from blood. For five or six donors, unsorted PBMC were also used to sequence bulk peripheral blood T-cell repertoires. cDNA synthesis was primed from the TCR beta constant segment, followed by two successive PCR amplification steps. Illumina HiSeq 2000/2500, MiSeq or NextSeq was used to sequence libraries as 2 x 150 bp reads. MIGEC handled demultiplexing of the reads and grouping by UMI, while MiTCR was used to assemble and quantify clonotypes. To remove erroneous sequences, TCR cDNA sequences were retained only when supported by two or more reads. The tcR package was used for downstream repertoire analysis, and clonotypes were matched across fractions by CDR3 nucleotide sequence plus V segment. VDJmatch was used to annotate antigen specificity against VDJdb, with one amino acid substitution in CDR3 allowed.

The V and J segments used are TRBV5-1 and TRBJ2-3; the D gene is perhaps TRBD1, from 5 matching bases. Sequencing was performed on PBMCs from blood, taken on the day of vaccination. The origin of this receptor is a man over 45 who received an inactivated influenza vaccine. Donor details come from another sample of the same person, matched by shared clones. The CDR3 corresponds to CASSLALGAGTDTQYF. The sequenced DNA is TGCGCCAGCAGCTTGGCCTTAGGGGCAGGCACAGATACGCAGTATTTT.